The 22 T cell receptor beta chains listed next were all sequenced from one sample in a study of shared clonotypes between healthy human individuals. Profiling relied on immunoSEQ multiplex PCR, and the TCRdb table lists in-frame clones only, not all of them. The repertoire holds 800,000 or so clones, with around 96% as singletons. Positively selected for CCR7, the CD45RO-negative cells used as naive CD8 cells excluded terminally differentiated effector memory CD45RA+ cells. Sample: naive CD8+ T cells sorted from blood. These receptor sequences come from a man aged 25-45 years in good health.

The rearrangement uses TRBV11-2 and TRBJ2-3; D remains unclear. V lost 8 bases to trimming and J lost 0 bases, with 3 bases between them. The germline V gene has CDR1 SGHAT and CDR2 FQNNGV. CDR3 size: 11 residues. This chain's CDR3 is CASGSTDTQYF. CDR3 DNA: TGTGCCAGCGGGAGCACAGATACGCAGTATTTT.

This chain joins TRBV7-8 and TRBJ2-3; TRBD2 matches 7 bases. The germline CDR1 and CDR2 sequences are SGHVS and FQNEAQ. The ends lost 1 base at V and 0 bases at J; junction bases unmatched: 10. The CDR3 runs 18 residues. The DNA of the CDR3 is TGTGCCAGCAGCTTAGTAGCTAGCGGAGGAACTAGCACAGATACGCAGTATTTT. This codes for CASSLVASGGTSTDTQYF. The whole variable domain, remainder taken from reference TRBV7-8 and TRBJ2-3, is GAGVSQSPRYKVAKRGQDVALRCDPISGHVSLFWYQQALGQGPEFLTYFQNEAQLDKSGLPSDRFFAERPEGSVSTLKIQRTQQEDSAVYLCASSLVASGGTSTDTQYFGPGTRLTVL.

The chain recombines TRBV7-6 with TRBJ2-7; D not certain. Trimming removed 1 base from V and 1 base from J, with 11 bases in between. CDR1 and CDR2 (germline): SGHVS, FNYEAQ. The CDR3 has 15 residues. The CDR3 DNA reads TGTGCCAGCAGCTTAGAGAGCGCTCTATCCTACGAGCAGTACTTC. Its translation: CASSLESALSYEQYF.

On this clone itself: The same CDR3 is also encoded by other DNA sequences in this sample. The chain recombines TRBV30 with TRBJ2-7, with 7 bases that match TRBD2. J was trimmed by 1 base and V by 0 bases; bases with no gene match: 0. This CDR3 comprises 13 residues. Looked up from germline, CDR1 is GTSNPN and CDR2 is SVGIG (reference sequence). This chain's CDR3 is CAWSVGGSYEQYF. The DNA of the CDR3 is TGTGCCTGGAGTGTCGGGGGGTCCTACGAGCAGTACTTC.

This clone appeared a single time. The rearrangement joins TRBV5-6 to TRBJ2-7, with TRBD2 as a possible D gene (5 bases). The V gene's germline CDR1 is SGHDT and CDR2 YYEEEE. The CDR3 length is 16 residues. V was trimmed by 3 bases and J by 0 bases, leaving 16 bases between them. The DNA for the CDR3 is TGTGCCAGCAGCTCCATTAGCGAGAAGACCTCCTACGAGCAGTACTTC. Translation gives CASSSISEKTSYEQYF.

The chain recombines TRBV27 with TRBJ2-7; possible D gene TRBD2, 6 bases. The CDR3 has 14 residues. Germline V gives CDR1 MNHEY, CDR2 SMNVEV (reference sequence). V shed 5 bases and J shed 4 bases, with 15 bases lying between them. The CDR3 DNA reads TGTGCCAGCAGTACTTGGACGGGAGAATACGAGCAGTACTTC. This encodes CASSTWTGEYEQYF.

The chain employs TRBV2 and TRBJ2-1; no clear D gene. The CDR3 covers 11 residues. CDR1 and CDR2 from the germline V gene are SNHLY and FYNNEI. Between the trimmed V and J ends, which lost 11 bases and 6 bases, there was a span of 11 bases. DNA for the CDR3: TGTGCCCTTGGACGGCGCAATGAGCAGTTCTTC. It is translated as CALGRRNEQFF.

On this clone: The sample contains more than one DNA sequence encoding this CDR3. The CDR3 spells CASSPRTSSNEQFF. The CDR3 nucleotides read TGTGCCAGCAGCCCTCGGACTAGTTCCAATGAGCAGTTCTTC. The chain recombines TRBV9 with TRBJ2-1, with 7 bases identical to TRBD2. Germline V lookup: CDR1 SGDLS, CDR2 YYNGEE. The CDR3 loop spans 14 amino acids. The trim removed 4 bases at V and 6 bases at J, leaving 7 bases unmatched.

This sequence joins TRBV7-9 and TRBJ1-1; D call uncertain. Germline CDR1 SEHNR, CDR2 FQNEAQ (reference sequence). The V end lost 0 bases, the J end lost 7 bases, and 6 bases lay between the germline ends. The CDR3 is 12 residues long. The CDR3 nucleotides read TGTGCCAGCAGCTTAGCCAAGGTTGAAGCTTTCTTT. Translating it yields CASSLAKVEAFF. The whole variable domain, filled in from reference TRBV7-9 and TRBJ1-1, reads DTGVSQNPRHKITKRGQNVTFRCDPISEHNRLYWYRQTLGQGPEFLTYFQNEAQLEKSRLLSDRFSAERPKGSFSTLEIQRTEQGDSAMYLCASSLAKVEAFFGQGTRLTVV.

This sequence joins TRBV29-1 and TRBJ2-7, with a tentative D call TRBD1 (5 bases). Deletions cut 3 bases from V and 5 bases from J, with 14 bases between. CDR3 length: 13 residues. Germline-derived CDR1 and CDR2 are SQVTM and ANQGSEA. The CDR3 DNA is TGCAGCGTTGAGGGCTCACAGGTGAACGAGCAGTACTTC. Translated: CSVEGSQVNEQYF.

The chain uses TRBV5-4 and TRBJ2-7, with TRBD2 matching 7 bases. This CDR3 has 14 amino acids. The ends lost 0 bases at V and 4 bases at J; junction bases unmatched: 4. Germline CDR1 is SGHNT and CDR2 is YYREEE (reference sequence). Written as DNA, the CDR3 is TGTGCCAGCAGCTTGGTACCCGGGGGGTACGAGCAGTACTTC. This gives the protein CASSLVPGGYEQYF. Supplemented by reference TRBV5-4 and TRBJ2-7, the full variable domain reads ETGVTQSPTHLIKTRGQQVTLRCSSQSGHNTVSWYQQALGQGPQFIFQYYREEENGRGNFPPRFSGLQFPNYSSELNVNALELDDSALYLCASSLVPGGYEQYFGPGTRLTVT.

This chain joins TRBV27 and TRBJ1-5, with no clear D. The germline CDR1 and CDR2 sequences are MNHEY and SMNVEV (reference sequence). The V end was cut by 10 bases, the J end by 2 bases, with 9 bases between. This CDR3 comprises 12 residues. CDR3 nucleotide sequence: TGTGCCACCGGGAGGGGCAATCAGCCCCAGCATTTT. Its protein is CATGRGNQPQHF.

The J gene is TRBJ1-5, the V gene TRBV2; no definite D call. Germline CDR1 is SNHLY and CDR2 is FYNNEI. V was clipped by 4 bases and J by 3 bases, with 22 bases between them. The CDR3 consists of 18 residues. The CDR3 spells CASSVVQSKEDDNQPQHF. CDR3 nucleotides: TGTGCCAGCAGTGTGGTTCAGTCGAAGGAGGATGACAATCAGCCCCAGCATTTT.

The chain is built from TRBV6-5 and TRBJ1-5; unclear D gene. The CDR3 has 14 residues. Trimming took 4 bases from V and 4 from J, leaving 11 bases between them. Germline lookup yields CDR1 MNHEY and CDR2 SVGAGI. CDR3 nucleotides: TGTGCCAGCAGTTCCGGACGGATGAATCAGCCCCAGCATTTT. This translates into CASSSGRMNQPQHF.

V usage is TRBV27 and J usage is TRBJ2-3; 10 nucleotides align to TRBD2. Germline CDR1 MNHEY, CDR2 SMNVEV (reference sequence). This CDR3 comprises 18 residues. V lost 0 bases and J lost 5; bases outside the gene matches: 11. CDR3 sequence reads: CASSLSLAGVLWGDTQYF. The CDR3 DNA sequence: TGTGCCAGCAGTTTATCGCTAGCGGGAGTCCTGTGGGGAGATACGCAGTATTTT.

The gene calls are TRBV11-2 and TRBJ2-7; TRBD2 might be the D (7 bases). Per germline, CDR1 SGHAT and CDR2 FQNNGV. This CDR3 is built from 17 residues. Trimming removed 0 bases from V and 0 bases from J, with 15 bases in between. The CDR3 bases are TGTGCCAGCAGCTTAGACGTTTGGGGGGGCTACTCCTACGAGCAGTACTTC. Amino acids: CASSLDVWGGYSYEQYF.

This chain joins TRBV9 and TRBJ1-2; 11 bases line up with TRBD1. Per germline, CDR1 SGDLS and CDR2 YYNGEE. The CDR3 sequence is 15 residues long. With V trimmed by 4 bases and J by 8 bases, 10 bases remained unmatched. CDR3 sequence (DNA): TGTGCCAGCAGCCCGAGGACAGGGGGCGGCTGGGGCTACACCTTC. Its translation is CASSPRTGGGWGYTF.

The rearrangement uses TRBV10-2 and TRBJ2-7; 7 bases fit TRBD1. The CDR3 has 14 amino acids. Unmatched junction bases numbered 7, after V lost 4 bases and J lost 4 bases. The germline CDR1 and CDR2 sequences are WSHSY and SAAADI. CDR3 loop: CASSGRDSFYEQYF. The CDR3 DNA reads as TGCGCCAGCAGTGGACGGGACAGTTTTTACGAGCAGTACTTC.

The chain carries TRBV5-6 and TRBJ1-1; D is unresolved. V gave up 7 bases and J gave up 3 bases, with 16 bases separating them. Germline loops: CDR1 SGHDT, CDR2 YYEEEE. The CDR3 sequence is 14 residues long. CDR3 nucleotide sequence: TGTGCCAGCGGGGAACTTGAAGACGACACTGAAGCTTTCTTT. This sequence encodes CASGELEDDTEAFF.

This clone was counted once. V is TRBV6-6 and J is TRBJ1-1; D gene ambiguous. With 5 bases removed from V and 1 base from J, the gap between germline ends came to 11 bases. The V gene's germline CDR1 is MNHNY and CDR2 SVGAGI (reference sequence). The CDR3 length is 14 residues. The CDR3 sequence: CASSRSTENTEAFF. CDR3 sequence (DNA): TGTGCCAGCAGTCGATCGACTGAGAACACTGAAGCTTTCTTT.

The chain is built from TRBV29-1 and TRBJ2-1; no clear D. Germline CDR1 reads SQVTM; CDR2 reads ANQGSEA. V was pared by 2 bases and J by 6 bases, with 11 bases between. The CDR3 consists of 13 residues. CDR3 nucleotides: TGCAGCGTTGAACAGTTCCTTCTCAATGAGCAGTTCTTC. It encodes CSVEQFLLNEQFF.

The gene calls are TRBV7-9 and TRBJ2-7, with 8 bases fitting TRBD1. Germline V gene sequence: CDR1 SEHNR, CDR2 FQNEAQ (reference sequence). This CDR3 contains 16 residues. With 4 bases clipped from V and 0 bases from J, the junction kept 8 bases outside the gene matches. The CDR3 here is CASSSTRQGSSYEQYF. The DNA for the CDR3 is TGTGCCAGCAGCTCTACCCGACAGGGGAGCTCCTACGAGCAGTACTTC.